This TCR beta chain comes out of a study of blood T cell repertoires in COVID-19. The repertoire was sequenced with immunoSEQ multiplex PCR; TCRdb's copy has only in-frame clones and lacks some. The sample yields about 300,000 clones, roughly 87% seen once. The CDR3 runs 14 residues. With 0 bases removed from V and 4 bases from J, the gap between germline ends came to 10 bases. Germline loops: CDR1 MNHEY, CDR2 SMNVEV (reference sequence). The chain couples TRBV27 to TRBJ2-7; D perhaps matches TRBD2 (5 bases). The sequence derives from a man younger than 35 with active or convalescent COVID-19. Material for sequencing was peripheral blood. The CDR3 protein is CASSLSSASYEQYF. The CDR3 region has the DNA TGTGCCAGCAGTTTATCTAGCGCCTCGTACGAGCAGTACTTC.